The source of this TCR beta chain is a study of blood T cell repertoires in COVID-19 (dated by TCRdb to 2019 to 2021). For the wider study: Collaborator samples came from the United States, Italy and Spain and covered acute and convalescent phases of COVID-19. Sample metadata almost always included a de-identified subject ID, COVID-19 status, age in years and sex. The dataset comprised deeply sampled blood TCRbeta repertoires from subjects exposed to, actively infected with, or recovered from COVID-19. Where available, HLA class I and class II types were obtained from metadata supplied by the sample provider rather than from assay-based typing. The repertoires were made available in a free public database intended to serve as a resource for research on the immune response to SARS-CoV-2. Samples were obtained from the ongoing ImmuneRACE study (first 160 participants) and from over 1,000 subjects provided by 6 global collaborators. The material from the prospective study consisted of cDNA or gDNA derived from T cells, B-cell-depleted T cells, or PBMCs. General conclusions and limits of the study: How much clinical and demographic metadata was included differed by source and by participant, and the metadata was provided uncurated.

At one collaborating source in Seattle, patients were enrolled during active infection and were followed longitudinally through the course of disease. Collaborating institutions collected whole blood in K2EDTA tubes following their own protocols. For TCRbeta analysis, collaborators shipped samples in one of three forms: frozen whole blood, isolated PBMCs, or DNA extracted from either of those sample types. TCRbeta CDR3 regions were amplified from genomic DNA by means of the immunoSEQ Assay, a bias-controlled multiplex PCR. In the source study's methods: The number of nucleated cells in each sample was estimated by amplification of reference gene primers within the assay. To quantify the absolute abundance of each unique TCRbeta CDR3 rearrangement, sequence reads were collapsed and filtered. For each sample, productive Simpson clonality was calculated as the square root of Simpson's diversity index over productive rearrangements. TCRdb provides this immuneACCESS table in a form limited to in-frame rearrangements. Some clones are lacking; in checked studies, under half of them reflect an unresolved V gene, and why the rest are absent is not known. V, J and clone size are taken as reported in that table, and D and trimming were inferred from the DNA itself. The sample records roughly 180,000 clones, about 85% of which are singletons. The top ten clones comprise less than 6.5% of the sample.

Turning to this clone: The target of this receptor is not known. No qualities accompany the bases; no much larger clone lies one base away.

Source material: peripheral blood. This clonotype originated in a woman between 45 and 60 years old with COVID-19, enrolled during active disease.

The nucleotides read TGTGCAAGAAACCGTCGTAGTGGCCAAGAGACCCAGTACTTC. The resulting protein is CARNRRSGQETQYF. This chain joins TRBV27 to TRBJ2-5, with the identity of the D gene unclear. The cysteine opens and the phenylalanine closes a CDR3 of 14 amino acids. Just the 42-base CDR3 DNA is kept, in frame starting at base 1. From a lookup of the germline V gene (reference sequence), CDR1 and CDR2 are MNHEY and SMNVEV.